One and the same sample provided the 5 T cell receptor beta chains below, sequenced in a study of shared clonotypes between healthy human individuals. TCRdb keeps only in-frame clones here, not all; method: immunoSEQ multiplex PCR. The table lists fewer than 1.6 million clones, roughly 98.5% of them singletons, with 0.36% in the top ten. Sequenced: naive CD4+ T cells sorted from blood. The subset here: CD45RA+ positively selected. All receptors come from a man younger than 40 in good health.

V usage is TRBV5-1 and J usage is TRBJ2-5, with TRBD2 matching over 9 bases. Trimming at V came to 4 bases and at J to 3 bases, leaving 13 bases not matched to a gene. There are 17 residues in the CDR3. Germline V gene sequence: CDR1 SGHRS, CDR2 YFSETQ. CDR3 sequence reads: CASSPKSRLAVKETQYF. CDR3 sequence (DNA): TGCGCCAGCAGCCCAAAGTCCCGACTAGCGGTGAAAGAGACCCAGTACTTC.

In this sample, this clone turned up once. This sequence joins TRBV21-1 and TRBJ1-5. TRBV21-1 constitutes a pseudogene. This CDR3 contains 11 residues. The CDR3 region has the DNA TGTGCCAGCAGCCCTCCTGAGGCCCAGCATTTT. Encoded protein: CASSPPEAQHF.

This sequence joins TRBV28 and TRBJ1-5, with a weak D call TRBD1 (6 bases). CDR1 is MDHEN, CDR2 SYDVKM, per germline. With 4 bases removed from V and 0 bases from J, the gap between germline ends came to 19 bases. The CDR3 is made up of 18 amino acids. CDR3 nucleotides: TGTGCCAGCAGTTCATGGGGGGGCCAGGAGAATAGCAATCAGCCCCAGCATTTT. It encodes CASSSWGGQENSNQPQHF.

The CDR3 DNA reads TGCGCCAGCAGCTTAACAGGACTAGCACTGACCTACGAGCAGTACTTC. Its translation: CASSLTGLALTYEQYF. The chain has TRBV5-1 and TRBJ2-7; 8 bases agree with TRBD2. The junction had 9 bases not matched to a gene; V was cut back by 2 bases and J by 2 bases. CDR3 length: 16 residues. Germline V gene lookup returns CDR1 SGHRS and CDR2 YFSETQ.

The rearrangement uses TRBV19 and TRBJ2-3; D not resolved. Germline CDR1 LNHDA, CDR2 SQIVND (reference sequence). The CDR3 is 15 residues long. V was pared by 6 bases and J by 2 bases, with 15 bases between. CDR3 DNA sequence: TGTGCCAGTAGACCAACCGGGTCCTTCACAGATACGCAGTATTTT. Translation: CASRPTGSFTDTQYF.